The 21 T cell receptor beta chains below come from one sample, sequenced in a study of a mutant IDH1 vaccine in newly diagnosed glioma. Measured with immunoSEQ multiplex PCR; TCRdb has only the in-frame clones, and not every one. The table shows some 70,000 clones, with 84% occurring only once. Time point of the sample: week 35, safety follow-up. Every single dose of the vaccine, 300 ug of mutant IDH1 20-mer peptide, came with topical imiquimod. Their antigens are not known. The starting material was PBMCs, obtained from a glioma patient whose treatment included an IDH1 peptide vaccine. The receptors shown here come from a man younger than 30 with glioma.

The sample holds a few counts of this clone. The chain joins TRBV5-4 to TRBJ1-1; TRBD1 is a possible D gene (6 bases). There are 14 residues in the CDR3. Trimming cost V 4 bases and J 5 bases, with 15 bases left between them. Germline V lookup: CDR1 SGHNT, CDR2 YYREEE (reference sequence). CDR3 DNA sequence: TGTGCCAGCAGCCCCGGGGGCAGGGTAACTGAAGCTTTCTTT. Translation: CASSPGGRVTEAFF.

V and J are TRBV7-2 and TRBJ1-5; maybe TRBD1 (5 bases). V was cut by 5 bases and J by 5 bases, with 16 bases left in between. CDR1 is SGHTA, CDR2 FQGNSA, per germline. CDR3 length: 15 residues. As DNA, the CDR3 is TGTGCCAGCAGCCCATGGGGGGGGGAGGATCAGCCCCAGCATTTT. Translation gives CASSPWGGEDQPQHF.

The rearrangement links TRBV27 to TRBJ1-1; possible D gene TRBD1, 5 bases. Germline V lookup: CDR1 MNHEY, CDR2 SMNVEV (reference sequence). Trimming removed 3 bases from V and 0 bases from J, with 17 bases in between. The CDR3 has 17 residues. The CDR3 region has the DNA TGTGCCAGCAGTTTTGGTTTCGCAGGGAGGATGAACACTGAAGCTTTCTTT. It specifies CASSFGFAGRMNTEAFF.

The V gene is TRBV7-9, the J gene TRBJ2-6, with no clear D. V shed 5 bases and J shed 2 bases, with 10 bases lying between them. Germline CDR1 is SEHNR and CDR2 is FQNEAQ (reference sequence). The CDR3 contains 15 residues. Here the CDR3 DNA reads TGTGCCAGCAGCGAACAAGGGACTGGGGCCAACGTCCTGACTTTC. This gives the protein CASSEQGTGANVLTF. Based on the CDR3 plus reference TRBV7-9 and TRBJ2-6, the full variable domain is DTGVSQNPRHKITKRGQNVTFRCDPISEHNRLYWYRQTLGQGPEFLTYFQNEAQLEKSRLLSDRFSAERPKGSFSTLEIQRTEQGDSAMYLCASSEQGTGANVLTFGAGSRLTVL.

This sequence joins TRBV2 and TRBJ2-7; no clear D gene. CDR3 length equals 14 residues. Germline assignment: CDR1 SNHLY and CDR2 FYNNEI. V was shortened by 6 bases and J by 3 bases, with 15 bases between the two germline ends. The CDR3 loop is CASSKMGTNYEQYF. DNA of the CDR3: TGTGCCAGCAGCAAAATGGGTACCAACTACGAGCAGTACTTC. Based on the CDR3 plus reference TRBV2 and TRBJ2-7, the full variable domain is EPEVTQTPSHQVTQMGQEVILRCVPISNHLYFYWYRQILGQKVEFLVSFYNNEISEKSEIFDDQFSVERPDGSNFTLKIRSTKLEDSAMYFCASSKMGTNYEQYFGPGTRLTVT.

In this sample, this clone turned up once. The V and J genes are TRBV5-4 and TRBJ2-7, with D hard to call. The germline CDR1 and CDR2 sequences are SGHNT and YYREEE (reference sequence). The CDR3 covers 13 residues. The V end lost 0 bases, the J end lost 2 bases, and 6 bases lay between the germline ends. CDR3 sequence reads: CASSLADTYEQYF. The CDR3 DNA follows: TGTGCCAGCAGCTTGGCCGATACCTACGAGCAGTACTTC. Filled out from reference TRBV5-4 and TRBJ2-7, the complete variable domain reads ETGVTQSPTHLIKTRGQQVTLRCSSQSGHNTVSWYQQALGQGPQFIFQYYREEENGRGNFPPRFSGLQFPNYSSELNVNALELDDSALYLCASSLADTYEQYFGPGTRLTVT.

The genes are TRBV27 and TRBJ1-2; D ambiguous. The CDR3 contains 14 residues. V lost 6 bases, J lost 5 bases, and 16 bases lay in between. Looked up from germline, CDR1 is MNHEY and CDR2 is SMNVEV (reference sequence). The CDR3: CASRSFEEYYGYTF. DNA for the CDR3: TGTGCCAGCAGATCGTTTGAAGAATATTATGGCTACACCTTC.

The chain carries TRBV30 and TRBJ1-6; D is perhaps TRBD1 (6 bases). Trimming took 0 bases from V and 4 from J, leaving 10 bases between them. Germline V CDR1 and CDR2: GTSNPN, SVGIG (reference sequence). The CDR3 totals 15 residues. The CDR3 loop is CAWSVGGGYNSPLHF. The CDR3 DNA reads TGTGCCTGGAGTGTAGGGGGGGGGTATAATTCACCCCTCCACTTT.

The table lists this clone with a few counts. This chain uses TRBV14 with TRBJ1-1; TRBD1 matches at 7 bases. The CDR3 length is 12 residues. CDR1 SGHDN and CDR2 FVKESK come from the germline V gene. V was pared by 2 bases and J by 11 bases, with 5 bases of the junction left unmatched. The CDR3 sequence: CASSQWDRSAFF. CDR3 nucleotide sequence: TGTGCCAGCAGCCAATGGGACAGAAGCGCTTTCTTT.

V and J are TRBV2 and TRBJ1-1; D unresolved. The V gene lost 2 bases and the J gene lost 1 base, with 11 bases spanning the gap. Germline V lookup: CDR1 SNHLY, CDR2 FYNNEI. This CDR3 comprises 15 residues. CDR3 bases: TGTGCCAGCAGTGAACCGACACCTTCGAACACTGAAGCTTTCTTT. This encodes CASSEPTPSNTEAFF.

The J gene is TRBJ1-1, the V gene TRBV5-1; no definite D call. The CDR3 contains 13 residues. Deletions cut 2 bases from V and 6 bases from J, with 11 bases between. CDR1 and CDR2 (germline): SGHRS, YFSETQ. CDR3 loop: CASSFNGEAEAFF. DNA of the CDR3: TGCGCCAGCAGCTTTAACGGTGAGGCTGAAGCTTTCTTT.

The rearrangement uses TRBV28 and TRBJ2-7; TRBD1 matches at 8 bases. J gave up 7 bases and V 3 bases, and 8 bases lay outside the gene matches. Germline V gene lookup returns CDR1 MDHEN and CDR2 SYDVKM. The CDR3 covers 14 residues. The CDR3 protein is CASSLGQGAGEQYF. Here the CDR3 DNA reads TGTGCCAGCAGTTTGGGGCAGGGGGCGGGGGAGCAGTACTTC.

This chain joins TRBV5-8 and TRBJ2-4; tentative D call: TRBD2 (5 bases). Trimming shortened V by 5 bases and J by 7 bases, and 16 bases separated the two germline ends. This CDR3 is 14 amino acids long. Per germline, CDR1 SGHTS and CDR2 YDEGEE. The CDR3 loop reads CASRRPSSENIQYF. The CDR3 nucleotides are TGTGCCAGCAGACGCCCCAGTAGCGAGAACATTCAGTACTTC.

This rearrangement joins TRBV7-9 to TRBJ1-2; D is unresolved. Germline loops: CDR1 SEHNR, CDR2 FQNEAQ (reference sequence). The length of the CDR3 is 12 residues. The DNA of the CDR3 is TGTGGAGCGTCTCAGAGCTCCTATGGCTACACCTTC. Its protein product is CGASQSSYGYTF.

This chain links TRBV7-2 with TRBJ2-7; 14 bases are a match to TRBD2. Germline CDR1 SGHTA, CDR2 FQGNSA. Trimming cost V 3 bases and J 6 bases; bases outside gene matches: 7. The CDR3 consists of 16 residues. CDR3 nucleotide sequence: TGTGCCAGCAGCTTGGGGACTAGCGGGAGTCGTCCCGAGCAGTACTTC. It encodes CASSLGTSGSRPEQYF.

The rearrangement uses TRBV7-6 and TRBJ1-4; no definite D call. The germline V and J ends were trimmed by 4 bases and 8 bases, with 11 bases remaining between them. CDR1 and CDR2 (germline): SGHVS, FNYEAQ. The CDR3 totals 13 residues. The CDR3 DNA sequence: TGTGCCAGCAGCTGGGCCCCGAGGGAAAAACTGTTTTTT. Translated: CASSWAPREKLFF. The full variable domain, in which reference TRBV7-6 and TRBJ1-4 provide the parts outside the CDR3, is GAGVSQSPRYKVTKRGQDVALRCDPISGHVSLYWYRQALGQGPEFLTYFNYEAQQDKSGLPNDRFSAERPEGSISTLTIQRTEQRDSAMYRCASSWAPREKLFFGSGTQLSVL.

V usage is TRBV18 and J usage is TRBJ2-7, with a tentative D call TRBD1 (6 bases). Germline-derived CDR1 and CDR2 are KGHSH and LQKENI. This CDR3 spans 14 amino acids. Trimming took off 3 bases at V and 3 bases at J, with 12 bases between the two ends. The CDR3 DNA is TGTGCCAGCTCACCGCCGGACAGCAGCTACGAGCAGTACTTC. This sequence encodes CASSPPDSSYEQYF.

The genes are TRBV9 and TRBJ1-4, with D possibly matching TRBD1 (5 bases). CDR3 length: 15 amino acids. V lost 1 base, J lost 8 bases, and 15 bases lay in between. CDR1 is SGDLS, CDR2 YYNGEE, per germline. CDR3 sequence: CASSVTKGAREKLFF. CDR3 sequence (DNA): TGTGCCAGCAGCGTAACGAAAGGGGCCCGAGAAAAACTGTTTTTT.

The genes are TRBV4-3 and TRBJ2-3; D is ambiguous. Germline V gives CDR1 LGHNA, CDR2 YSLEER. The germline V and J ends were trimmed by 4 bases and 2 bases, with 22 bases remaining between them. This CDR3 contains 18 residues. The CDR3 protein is CASSPEYLRPWSTDTQYF. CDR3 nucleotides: TGCGCCAGCAGCCCGGAATACCTGAGACCGTGGTCCACAGATACGCAGTATTTT.

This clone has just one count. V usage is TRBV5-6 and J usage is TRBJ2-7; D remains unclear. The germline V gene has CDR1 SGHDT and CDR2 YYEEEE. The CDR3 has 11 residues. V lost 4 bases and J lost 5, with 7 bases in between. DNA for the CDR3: TGTGCCAGCAGCCAGTCAGACGAGCAGTACTTC. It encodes CASSQSDEQYF.

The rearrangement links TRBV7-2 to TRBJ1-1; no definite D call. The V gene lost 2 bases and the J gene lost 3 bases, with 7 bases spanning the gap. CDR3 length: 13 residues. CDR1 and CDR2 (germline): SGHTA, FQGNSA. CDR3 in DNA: TGTGCCAGCAGCTTACAACAGTACACTGAAGCTTTCTTT. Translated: CASSLQQYTEAFF. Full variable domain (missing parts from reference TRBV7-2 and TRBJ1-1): GAGVSQSPSNKVTEKGKDVELRCDPISGHTALYWYRQSLGQGLEFLIYFQGNSAPDKSGLPSDRFSAERTGGSVSTLTIQRTQQEDSAVYLCASSLQQYTEAFFGQGTRLTVV.